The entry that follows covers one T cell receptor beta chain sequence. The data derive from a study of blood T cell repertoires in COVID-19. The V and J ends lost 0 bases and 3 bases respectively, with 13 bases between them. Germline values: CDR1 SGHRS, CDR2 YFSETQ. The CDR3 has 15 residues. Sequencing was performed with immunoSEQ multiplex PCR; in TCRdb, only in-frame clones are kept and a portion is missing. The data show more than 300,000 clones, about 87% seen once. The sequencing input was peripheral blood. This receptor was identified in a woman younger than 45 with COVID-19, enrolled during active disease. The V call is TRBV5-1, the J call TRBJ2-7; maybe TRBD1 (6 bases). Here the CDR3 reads CASSLAGQIFYEQYF. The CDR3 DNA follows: TGCGCCAGCAGCTTGGCCGGACAGATCTTCTACGAGCAGTACTTC.